The following is a T cell receptor (beta chain) sequence with its context. The antigen remains undetermined. The data belong to a study of cytomegalovirus exposure and HLA in healthy donors. CDR3 length: 15 residues. Trimming took 2 bases from V and 4 from J, leaving 15 bases between them. Germline assignment: CDR1 SGHTA and CDR2 FQGNSA. With 60 Vbeta and 13 Jbeta primers, the PCR was carried out. Generated by immunoSEQ multiplex PCR, the TCRdb table keeps only in-frame clones and is missing some. The repertoire holds roughly 89,000 clones, less than 80% seen once, with about 22% in the top ten. The study's findings and limits: In a later analysis, an Asian-associated ancestry cluster reportedly showed fewer N-insertions than the roughly 710-donor mean. Equally common other TCR beta chains were less clonally expanded than HLA-associated ones, a later analysis found. It was likely that a cluster of highly shared sequence variants was a sequencing artifact. The study recorded 164 TCR beta chains that were cytomegalovirus-associated.

The rearrangement uses TRBV7-2 and TRBJ2-7; D might be TRBD2 (6 bases). Material for sequencing was PBMCs. This sequence originates from a woman aged 50 to 60 in good health and CMV-seropositive. The CDR3 coding sequence is TGTGCCAGCAGCTTATTAGCCGGGGCGGGATACGAGCAGTACTTC. The encoded protein is CASSLLAGAGYEQYF.